This TCR beta chain was profiled in a study of cytomegalovirus exposure and HLA in healthy donors. General observations from the study: It was confirmed in vitro that a few of the CMV-associated chains were specific for CMV antigens. Cytomegalovirus-associated TCR beta chains were listed, numbering 150 to 200. That first-cohort TCR clusters tended to co-occur in the roughly 120 validation repertoires was found in a later analysis.

It was the 120-subject validation cohort, separate from the roughly 700-subject first cohort, to which the donors belonged. The length of the CDR3 is 14 residues. CDR1 is SGHRS, CDR2 YFSETQ, per germline. V was clipped by 4 bases and J by 8 bases; unmatched bases: 6. A word on this clone: No antigen is known for it.

This table comes from immunoSEQ multiplex PCR, and its TCRdb copy is limited to in-frame clones, with some not included. The sample lists some 250,000 clones; nearly 90% were seen once. The V gene is TRBV5-1, the J gene TRBJ2-1; 10 nucleotides agree with TRBD1. This sequence originates from a woman aged 18-29 years in good health and CMV-seronegative. The sample consisted of PBMCs. The CDR3 reads CASSGGTGADEQFF. The DNA of the CDR3 is TGCGCCAGCAGCGGCGGGACAGGGGCGGATGAGCAGTTCTTC.